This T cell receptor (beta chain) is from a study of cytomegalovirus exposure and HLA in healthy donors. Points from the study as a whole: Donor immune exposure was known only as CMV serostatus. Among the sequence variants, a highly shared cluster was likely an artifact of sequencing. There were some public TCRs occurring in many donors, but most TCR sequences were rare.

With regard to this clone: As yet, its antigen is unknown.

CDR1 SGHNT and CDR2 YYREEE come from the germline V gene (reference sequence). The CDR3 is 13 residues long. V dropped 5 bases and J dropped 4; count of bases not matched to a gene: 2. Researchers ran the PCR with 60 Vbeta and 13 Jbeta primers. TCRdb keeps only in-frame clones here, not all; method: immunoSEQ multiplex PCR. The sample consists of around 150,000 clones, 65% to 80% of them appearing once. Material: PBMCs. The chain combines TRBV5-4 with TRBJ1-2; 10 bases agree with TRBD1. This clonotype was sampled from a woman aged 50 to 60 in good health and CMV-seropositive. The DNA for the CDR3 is TGTGCCAGCAGACGGACAGGGGGCTATGGCTACACCTTC. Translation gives CASRRTGGYGYTF. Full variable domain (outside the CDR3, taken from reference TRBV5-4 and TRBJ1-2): ETGVTQSPTHLIKTRGQQVTLRCSSQSGHNTVSWYQQALGQGPQFIFQYYREEENGRGNFPPRFSGLQFPNYSSELNVNALELDDSALYLCASRRTGGYGYTFGSGTRLTVV.